Sequencing of this T cell receptor beta chain was carried out in a study of cytomegalovirus exposure and HLA in healthy donors. This clone came up a few times. This table comes from immunoSEQ multiplex PCR, and its TCRdb copy is limited to in-frame clones, with some not included. Altogether approximately 170,000 clones are present, about 89% being singletons, with the ten largest covering approximately 2.9%. This sequence originates from a woman under 30 in good health and CMV-seropositive. Source material: PBMCs.

This CDR3 is CSAWATDTQYF. CDR3 nucleotides: TGCAGTGCCTGGGCTACAGATACGCAGTATTTT. The genes are TRBV20-1 and TRBJ2-3; D is uncertain. The CDR3 is 11 residues long. V lost 6 bases and J 3 bases, leaving 7 bases between the germline ends. Germline V gene data show CDR1 as DFQATT and CDR2 as SNEGSKA (reference sequence).